The 31 T cell receptor beta chains listed next were all sequenced from one sample in a study of control samples from healthy donors and cancer patients. Sequencing was performed with immunoSEQ multiplex PCR; in TCRdb, only in-frame clones are kept and a portion is missing. The sample records some 71,000 clones, approximately 89% being singletons. The sequencing sample was made of PBMCs. Source of these receptors: a man in his 60s with colorectal cancer.

The J gene is TRBJ2-3, the V gene TRBV6-4; 7 bases fit TRBD1. From germline, CDR1 is MRHNA and CDR2 SNTAGT. The CDR3 contains 14 residues. The V and J ends lost 7 bases and 2 bases, in that order; junction bases with no gene match: 6. DNA for the CDR3: TGTGCCAGCATAAACAGGGGCCTCACAGATACGCAGTATTTT. This gives the protein CASINRGLTDTQYF.

This clone was seen a handful of times. The chain recombines TRBV5-5 with TRBJ2-7, with D unclear. The V gene's germline CDR1 is SGHKS and CDR2 YYEKEE (reference sequence). This CDR3 comprises 13 residues. V lost 0 bases and J lost 5, with 9 bases in between. The CDR3 DNA sequence: TGTGCCAGCAGCTTGGGGACGCAAGACGAGCAGTACTTC. As protein: CASSLGTQDEQYF.

The genes are TRBV2 and TRBJ2-7; 8 positions agree with TRBD1. J was trimmed by 1 base and V by 6 bases; bases with no gene match: 5. This CDR3 spans 14 amino acids. Germline assignment: CDR1 SNHLY and CDR2 FYNNEI. In nucleotides, the CDR3 is TGTGCCAGCAGGAAGGGACAGGCATCCTACGAGCAGTACTTC. Encoded protein: CASRKGQASYEQYF.

The rearrangement joins TRBV19 to TRBJ2-7; 7 bases line up with TRBD2. V trimming: 7 bases; J trimming: 2 bases; junction bases outside the gene matches: 11. The germline V gene has CDR1 LNHDA and CDR2 SQIVND (reference sequence). This CDR3 is built from 15 residues. The CDR3 DNA sequence: TGTGCCAGTAAGACCTCAGCGGGGAGTACCTACGAGCAGTACTTC. Amino acids: CASKTSAGSTYEQYF.

The chain couples TRBV5-4 to TRBJ2-3; tentatively, D is TRBD2 (7 bases). The V end was cut by 4 bases, the J end by 4 bases, with 19 bases between. This CDR3 region has 16 residues. CDR1 and CDR2 (germline): SGHNT, YYREEE (reference sequence). The CDR3 sequence: CASSLGGQAFADTQYF. The CDR3 DNA reads as TGTGCCAGCAGCCTGGGGGGGCAGGCATTCGCAGATACGCAGTATTTT.

This clone has only a few counts. The chain is built from TRBV6-6 and TRBJ1-5; D is unresolved. This CDR3 is built from 15 residues. Germline V gives CDR1 MNHNY, CDR2 SVGAGI (reference sequence). V was pared by 0 bases and J by 6 bases, with 12 bases between. The CDR3 protein is CASSYSSQQAQPQHF. The CDR3 DNA reads TGTGCCAGCAGTTACTCTAGTCAGCAGGCTCAGCCCCAGCATTTT.

This sequence joins TRBV4-1 and TRBJ2-7; possible D gene TRBD1, 5 bases. The CDR3 is 14 amino acids. The V and J ends lost 0 bases and 6 bases respectively, with 12 bases between them. CDR1 is MGHRA and CDR2 is YSYEKL in the germline V gene. CDR3 in amino acids: CASSQDHQGSEQYF. CDR3 nucleotides: TGCGCCAGCAGCCAAGATCACCAGGGTTCCGAGCAGTACTTC.

V gene TRBV24-1 combines with J gene TRBJ1-2; TRBD1 might be the D (5 bases). The germline V gene encodes CDR1 KGHDR and CDR2 SFDVKD. This CDR3 is built from 13 residues. The ends were cut back, 1 base at V and 8 bases at J, with 10 bases in the middle. CDR3 sequence reads: CATSDFSGGGYTF. CDR3 DNA sequence: TGTGCCACCAGTGATTTTTCCGGGGGAGGCTACACCTTC.

The sample holds one count of this clone. The chain uses TRBV6-5 and TRBJ1-6; 8 nucleotides line up with TRBD1. The trim removed 7 bases at V and 7 bases at J, leaving 6 bases unmatched. The CDR3 runs to 14 residues. Germline CDR1 reads MNHEY; CDR2 reads SVGAGI. The CDR3 spells CASTGQEGNSPLHF. CDR3 nucleotides: TGTGCCAGCACGGGACAGGAAGGGAATTCACCCCTCCACTTT.

J is TRBJ1-2 and V is TRBV7-9; no definite D call. Per germline, CDR1 SEHNR and CDR2 FQNEAQ (reference sequence). The V and J ends lost 5 bases and 4 bases respectively, with 26 bases between them. CDR3 size: 18 residues. The CDR3 coding sequence is TGTGCCAGCAGCGCCCTCGGGCCGATTAGGGCGCAAGGCTATGGCTACACCTTC. Its protein is CASSALGPIRAQGYGYTF.

The V and J genes are TRBV7-3 and TRBJ1-3; 8 bases fit TRBD1. J lost 3 bases, V lost 2 bases, and 6 bases had no gene match. The germline gives CDR1 SGHTA, CDR2 FQGTGA. The CDR3 has 16 residues. Here the CDR3 DNA reads TGTGCCAGCAGCTTAGGGACAGGACCTTTTGGAAACACCATATATTTT. Its translation is CASSLGTGPFGNTIYF.

Notes on this clone: Mismatch with germline at one junction end may stem from a read error. V usage is TRBV2 and J usage is TRBJ1-2; TRBD1 matches 8 bases. In germline, CDR1 is SNHLY, CDR2 FYNNEI. This CDR3 has 13 residues. CDR3 nucleotide sequence: TGTGCCAGCGTCCGACAGGGGTTGTTTGGCTACGCCTTC. This sequence encodes CASVRQGLFGYAF.

This clone was observed a single time. V usage is TRBV4-3 and J usage is TRBJ2-2, with 16 bases that match TRBD2. The V gene's germline CDR1 is LGHNA and CDR2 YSLEER. V dropped 4 bases and J dropped 6; count of bases not matched to a gene: 5. CDR3 length: 17 residues. As DNA, the CDR3 is TGCGCCAGCAGCCTCGGGACTAGCGGGGGGGTACCCGGGGAGCTGTTTTTT. It codes for CASSLGTSGGVPGELFF.

The rearrangement links TRBV19 to TRBJ2-2, with 9 nucleotides matching TRBD1. Per germline, CDR1 LNHDA and CDR2 SQIVND (reference sequence). CDR3 length: 15 amino acids. V was pared by 7 bases and J by 6 bases, with 9 bases of the junction left unmatched. CDR3 coding DNA: TGTGCCAGTACCCTACAGGGGGCGATGCCCGGGGAGCTGTTTTTT. It codes for CASTLQGAMPGELFF. Filled out from reference TRBV19 and TRBJ2-2, the complete variable domain reads DGGITQSPKYLFRKEGQNVTLSCEQNLNHDAMYWYRQDPGQGLRLIYYSQIVNDFQKGDIAEGYSVSREKKESFPLTVTSAQKNPTAFYLCASTLQGAMPGELFFGEGSRLTVL.

This chain links TRBV28 with TRBJ1-5; D gene ambiguous. Germline lookup yields CDR1 MDHEN and CDR2 SYDVKM. V was shortened by 10 bases and J by 10 bases, with 23 bases between the two germline ends. This CDR3 region has 14 residues. CDR3 protein: CATYYSIDAGPQHF. The CDR3 nucleotides are TGTGCCACTTACTACAGCATCGACGCCGGTCCCCAGCATTTT.

The chain couples TRBV19 to TRBJ1-5; 7 bases are a match to TRBD1. After removal of 7 bases from V and 3 bases from J, the junction contained 3 bases not matched to a gene. CDR1 and CDR2 from the germline V gene are LNHDA and SQIVND (reference sequence). This CDR3 contains 13 residues. DNA for the CDR3: TGTGCCAGTAAGGGACAGATCAATCAGCCCCAGCATTTT. It codes for CASKGQINQPQHF.

The CDR3 bases are TGTGCCAGCAGGGACGGTATTTGGGATGGCTACACCTTC. This encodes CASRDGIWDGYTF. V usage is TRBV6-5 and J usage is TRBJ1-2; the D is unclear. Per germline, CDR1 MNHEY and CDR2 SVGAGI. V lost 6 bases, J lost 6 bases, and 14 bases lay in between. The CDR3 contains 13 residues.

The chain uses TRBV9 and TRBJ1-6, with D perhaps TRBD1 (6 bases). Germline values: CDR1 SGDLS, CDR2 YYNGEE. The CDR3 has 13 amino acids. V lost 7 bases and J lost 7, with 12 bases in between. The CDR3 bases are TGTGCCAGCTCAGCTGGGGGCAATTCACCCCTCCACTTT. Its translation: CASSAGGNSPLHF. The whole variable domain, remainder taken from reference TRBV9 and TRBJ1-6, is DSGVTQTPKHLITATGQRVTLRCSPRSGDLSVYWYQQSLDQGLQFLIQYYNGEERAKGNILERFSAQQFPDLHSELNLSSLELGDSALYFCASSAGGNSPLHFGNGTRLTVT.

This clone has just one count. The genes are TRBV6-5 and TRBJ2-5, with no clear D. This CDR3 has 12 residues. Germline V gene data show CDR1 as MNHEY and CDR2 as SVGAGI. Trimming pared 11 bases from V and 4 bases from J, leaving 14 bases between. CDR3 sequence reads: CASRSLSETQYF. CDR3 sequence (DNA): TGTGCCTCCAGATCTTTGTCAGAGACCCAGTACTTC.

V gene TRBV3-1 (or the pseudogene TRBV3-2) combines with J gene TRBJ2-1; 8 positions match TRBD2. The J segment lost 0 bases and the V segment lost 8 bases, leaving 12 bases of the junction unmatched. The CDR3 is 17 amino acids. Germline-derived CDR1 and CDR2 are LGHDT and YNNKEL (reference sequence). The CDR3: CASRRYSGGSSYNEQFF. For the CDR3, the DNA is TGTGCCAGCCGTCGGTACTCGGGGGGGAGCTCCTACAATGAGCAGTTCTTC.

The rearrangement links TRBV29-1 to TRBJ2-7; TRBD1 matches 7 bases. Germline CDR1 and CDR2: SQVTM and ANQGSEA. After removal of 2 bases from V and 4 bases from J, the junction contained 8 bases not matched to a gene. The CDR3 runs 14 residues. The CDR3 sequence: CSVEPLGTEYEQYF. In DNA form, the CDR3 reads TGCAGCGTTGAACCATTAGGGACAGAGTACGAGCAGTACTTC.

The count of this clone is one. The chain couples TRBV6-5 to TRBJ1-6, with D possibly matching TRBD1 (5 bases). The V gene's germline CDR1 is MNHEY and CDR2 SVGAGI. V gave up 7 bases and J gave up 6 bases, with 10 bases separating them. There are 13 residues in the CDR3. The CDR3 protein is CASKRGGNSPLHF. CDR3 nucleotide sequence: TGTGCCAGCAAGAGGGGTGGTAATTCACCCCTCCACTTT.

The chain carries TRBV10-1 and TRBJ2-2, with TRBD2 matching over 8 bases. V lost 6 bases to trimming and J lost 3 bases; unmatched junction nucleotides: 6. This CDR3 is built from 15 residues. Germline values: CDR1 WNHNN, CDR2 SYGVQD (reference sequence). This CDR3 is CASSPGLVDTGELFF. In DNA, the CDR3 is TGCGCCAGCAGCCCGGGACTAGTGGACACCGGGGAGCTGTTTTTT.

The chain carries TRBV7-2 and TRBJ1-3, with TRBD1 matching over 7 bases. J was trimmed by 7 bases and V by 1 base; bases with no gene match: 7. CDR3 length: 15 residues. Germline lookup yields CDR1 SGHTA and CDR2 FQGNSA. CDR3: CASSLDRQGRNTIYF. The CDR3 nucleotides are TGTGCCAGCAGCTTAGATCGACAGGGCCGCAACACCATATATTTT.

This rearrangement joins TRBV9 to TRBJ2-3, with 12 bases identical to TRBD2. The ends lost 4 bases at V and 0 bases at J; junction bases unmatched: 9. This CDR3 region has 18 residues. The germline gives CDR1 SGDLS, CDR2 YYNGEE. CDR3: CASSPPTSGGPSTDTQYF. CDR3 bases: TGTGCCAGCAGCCCCCCGACTAGCGGGGGCCCCAGCACAGATACGCAGTATTTT.

This clone was observed a handful of times. V usage is TRBV5-3 and J usage is TRBJ2-7; 8 nucleotides line up with TRBD1. TRBV5-3 falls under the ORF class, with uncertain function. The CDR3 sequence is 16 residues long. J was trimmed by 2 bases and V by 4 bases; bases with no gene match: 11. CDR3 residues: CARSALRDRNAYEQYF. The DNA for the CDR3 is TGTGCCAGAAGCGCCCTCCGGGACAGGAATGCCTACGAGCAGTACTTC.

The genes are TRBV30 and TRBJ2-5, with D perhaps being TRBD1 or TRBD2 (5 bases each). Germline lookup yields CDR1 GTSNPN and CDR2 SVGIG (reference sequence). The CDR3 length is 16 residues. The V gene lost 2 bases and the J gene lost 4 bases, with 20 bases spanning the gap. This CDR3 reads CAWSTSGTLGTETQYF. Here the CDR3 DNA reads TGTGCCTGGAGTACCTCCGGGACCCTCGGAACAGAGACCCAGTACTTC.

This chain joins TRBV7-8 and TRBJ2-5, with D perhaps given as TRBD1 or TRBD2 (7 bases each). The CDR3 is 19 residues long. The germline V gene encodes CDR1 SGHVS and CDR2 FQNEAQ. The V end was cut by 1 base, the J end by 3 bases, with 24 bases between. The CDR3 here is CASSLGRRTRGRGEETQYF. The DNA for the CDR3 is TGTGCCAGCAGCTTAGGCAGACGCACCAGGGGGAGGGGTGAAGAGACCCAGTACTTC.

The chain uses TRBV19 and TRBJ1-6; possible D gene TRBD1, 5 bases. Trimming took off 1 base at V and 7 bases at J, with 8 bases between the two ends. Germline V gene sequence: CDR1 LNHDA, CDR2 SQIVND (reference sequence). The CDR3 length is 14 residues. This CDR3 reads CASSIGGDNSPLHF. In DNA, the CDR3 is TGTGCCAGTAGTATAGGGGGGGACAATTCACCCCTCCACTTT.

The chain recombines TRBV18 with TRBJ1-1; maybe TRBD1 (6 bases). The V gene lost 5 bases and the J gene lost 4 bases, with 14 bases spanning the gap. The germline V gene encodes CDR1 KGHSH and CDR2 LQKENI. This CDR3 has 14 amino acids. The CDR3 DNA is TGTGCCAGCTCATCACAGGGAGGCGGCACTGAAGCTTTCTTT. This codes for CASSSQGGGTEAFF.

The chain joins TRBV28 to TRBJ1-4, with unresolved D. CDR1 MDHEN and CDR2 SYDVKM come from the germline V gene. The CDR3 loop spans 14 amino acids. Deletions cut 5 bases from V and 3 bases from J, with 10 bases between. CDR3 in amino acids: CASSPQTSNEKLFF. The CDR3 DNA reads TGTGCCAGCAGTCCCCAAACCTCTAATGAAAAACTGTTTTTT. The full variable domain, with the rest looked up from reference TRBV28 and TRBJ1-4, is DVKVTQSSRYLVKRTGEKVFLECVQDMDHENMFWYRQDPGLGLRLIYFSYDVKMKEKGDIPEGYSVSREKKERFSLILESASTNQTSMYLCASSPQTSNEKLFFGSGTQLSVL.